Given below is one T cell receptor beta chain in context. CDR3 size: 12 residues. Germline assignment: CDR1 SQVTM and CDR2 ANQGSEA. V lost 0 bases, J lost 11 bases, and 6 bases stayed unmatched. This record belongs to a study of T cell responses to AZD1222 COVID-19 vaccine. Measured with immunoSEQ multiplex PCR; TCRdb has only the in-frame clones, and not every one. The repertoire consists of about 84,000 clones, with over 75% occurring once and the leading ten covering 9% to 13%. This receptor was identified in an adult who received the AZD1222 COVID-19 vaccine. This specimen consisted of peripheral blood, obtained 28 days after the second AZD1222 dose. V is TRBV29-1 and J is TRBJ1-1, with 7 bases lining up with TRBD1. The CDR3: CSVEETRGPAFF. CDR3 DNA: TGCAGCGTTGAAGAGACTAGGGGGCCGGCTTTCTTT. The full variable domain, completed using reference TRBV29-1 and TRBJ1-1, is SAVISQKPSRDICQRGTSLTIQCQVDSQVTMMFWYRQQPGQSLTLIATANQGSEATYESGFVIDKFPISRPNLTFSTLTVSNMSPEDSSIYLCSVEETRGPAFFGQGTRLTVV.